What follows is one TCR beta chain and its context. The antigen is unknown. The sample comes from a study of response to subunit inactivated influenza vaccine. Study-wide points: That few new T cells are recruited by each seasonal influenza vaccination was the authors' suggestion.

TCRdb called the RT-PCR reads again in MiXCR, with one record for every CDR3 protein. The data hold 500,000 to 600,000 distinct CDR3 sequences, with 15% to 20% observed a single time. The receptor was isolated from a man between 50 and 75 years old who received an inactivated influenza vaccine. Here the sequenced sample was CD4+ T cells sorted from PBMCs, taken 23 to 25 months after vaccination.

This chain's CDR3 is CASSPWSGFSNQPQHF. The CDR3 DNA sequence: TGTGCCAGTAGTCCTTGGTCGGGGTTTAGCAATCAGCCCCAGCATTTT. The chain joins TRBV19 to TRBJ1-5; D gene ambiguous. The CDR3 consists of 16 residues. The V gene's germline CDR1 is LNHDA and CDR2 SQIVND (reference sequence). V lost 5 bases and J 0 bases, leaving 14 bases between the germline ends.